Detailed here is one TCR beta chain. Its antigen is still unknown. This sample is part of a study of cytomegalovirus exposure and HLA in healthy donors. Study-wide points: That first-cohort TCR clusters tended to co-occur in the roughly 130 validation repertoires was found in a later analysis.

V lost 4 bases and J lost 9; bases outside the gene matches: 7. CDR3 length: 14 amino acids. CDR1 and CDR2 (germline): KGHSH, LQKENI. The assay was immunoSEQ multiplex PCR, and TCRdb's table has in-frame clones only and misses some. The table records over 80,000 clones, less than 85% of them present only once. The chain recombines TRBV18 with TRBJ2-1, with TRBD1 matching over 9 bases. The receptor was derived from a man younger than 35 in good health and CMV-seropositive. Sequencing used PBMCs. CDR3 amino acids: CASSRDRVGSEQFF. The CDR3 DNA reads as TGTGCCAGCTCACGGGACAGGGTTGGTAGTGAGCAGTTCTTC.